A single sample gave rise to the 8 T cell receptor beta chains below, sequenced in a study of blood T cells in healthy people across ages. Together with a sample-barcoded 5' primer, a J-beta primer mix was included in a second PCR lasting about 6 to 11 cycles. From the 5' RACE reads, TCRdb called clonotypes with MiXCR, one entry per CDR3 protein. The sample has 1.5 million to 2 million distinct CDR3 sequences; less than 50% are singletons. Sequencing was done on a sample of blood. All receptors come from a woman in her thirties or forties in good health.

The V gene is TRBV15, the J gene TRBJ2-3; TRBD2 matches 8 bases. This CDR3 is built from 17 residues. Germline V lookup: CDR1 LNHNV, CDR2 YYDKDF (reference sequence). With 0 bases clipped from V and 4 bases from J, the junction kept 9 bases outside the gene matches. CDR3 region: CATSRDKTRGGADTQYF. DNA for the CDR3: TGTGCCACCAGCAGAGATAAAACCCGGGGGGGCGCAGATACGCAGTATTTT.

The CDR3 nucleotides read TGCGCCAGCAGCCCCGGGGACAGGGCAGATCAAGAGACCCAGTACTTC. Its translation: CASSPGDRADQETQYF. The chain uses TRBV5-1 and TRBJ2-5; 9 bases are a match to TRBD1. The V gene end was trimmed by 4 bases and the J gene end by 2 bases; junction bases not matched to a gene: 9. The CDR3 has 16 residues. Per germline, CDR1 SGHRS and CDR2 YFSETQ.

V and J are TRBV9 and TRBJ2-3; no reliable D call. This CDR3 contains 13 residues. Per the germline V gene, CDR1 is SGDLS and CDR2 is YYNGEE. The germline V and J ends were trimmed by 0 bases and 2 bases, with 4 bases remaining between them. The CDR3 here is CASSVELTDTQYF. CDR3 DNA sequence: TGTGCCAGCAGCGTAGAACTCACAGATACGCAGTATTTT.

The V and J genes are TRBV28 and TRBJ2-7; 8 bases agree with TRBD1. The CDR3 loop spans 12 amino acids. J was trimmed by 5 bases and V by 10 bases; bases with no gene match: 7. The V gene's germline CDR1 is MDHEN and CDR2 SYDVKM. Here the CDR3 DNA reads TGTGCCACCCGACAGGGGTTAGACGAGCAGTACTTC. It is translated as CATRQGLDEQYF.

This chain joins TRBV13 and TRBJ2-3; 7 bases align to TRBD2. The germline CDR1 and CDR2 sequences are PRHDT and FYEKMQ (reference sequence). The CDR3 is made up of 15 amino acids. With 0 bases clipped from V and 6 bases from J, the junction kept 6 bases outside the gene matches. Here the CDR3 reads CASSLGSGARDTQYF. CDR3 in DNA: TGTGCCAGCAGCTTAGGGAGCGGGGCACGGGATACGCAGTATTTT. Complete variable domain (other parts from reference TRBV13 and TRBJ2-3): AAGVIQSPRHLIKEKRETATLKCYPIPRHDTVYWYQQGPGQDPQFLISFYEKMQSDKGSIPDRFSAQQFSDYHSELNMSSLELGDSALYFCASSLGSGARDTQYFGPGTRLTVL.

This chain links TRBV4-3 with TRBJ2-3, with D tentatively TRBD2 (6 bases). Germline V gene data show CDR1 as LGHNA and CDR2 as YSLEER. This CDR3 is built from 15 residues. V gave up 8 bases and J gave up 2 bases, with 17 bases separating them. The DNA of the CDR3 is TGCGCCAGCGGGTCCCCGGGGGTGGTCACAGATACGCAGTATTTT. This gives the protein CASGSPGVVTDTQYF.

The CDR3 nucleotides are TGCGCCAGCAGCTTCGCAGTGGGCAGGGACTACGAGCAGTACTTC. Translation: CASSFAVGRDYEQYF. V usage is TRBV5-1 and J usage is TRBJ2-7; TRBD1 is a possible D gene (5 bases). Looked up from germline, CDR1 is SGHRS and CDR2 is YFSETQ. V lost 2 bases and J 3 bases, leaving 15 bases between the germline ends. This CDR3 spans 15 amino acids.

This clonotype was observed a few times. This sequence joins TRBV20-1 and TRBJ2-1, with 12 bases identical to TRBD2. Unmatched junction bases numbered 7, after V lost 0 bases and J lost 7 bases. The length of the CDR3 is 16 residues. CDR1 is DFQATT, CDR2 SNEGSKA, per germline (reference sequence). This CDR3 reads CSARDGSTSGGNEQFF. DNA for the CDR3: TGCAGTGCTAGAGATGGTTCGACTAGCGGGGGTAATGAGCAGTTCTTC.